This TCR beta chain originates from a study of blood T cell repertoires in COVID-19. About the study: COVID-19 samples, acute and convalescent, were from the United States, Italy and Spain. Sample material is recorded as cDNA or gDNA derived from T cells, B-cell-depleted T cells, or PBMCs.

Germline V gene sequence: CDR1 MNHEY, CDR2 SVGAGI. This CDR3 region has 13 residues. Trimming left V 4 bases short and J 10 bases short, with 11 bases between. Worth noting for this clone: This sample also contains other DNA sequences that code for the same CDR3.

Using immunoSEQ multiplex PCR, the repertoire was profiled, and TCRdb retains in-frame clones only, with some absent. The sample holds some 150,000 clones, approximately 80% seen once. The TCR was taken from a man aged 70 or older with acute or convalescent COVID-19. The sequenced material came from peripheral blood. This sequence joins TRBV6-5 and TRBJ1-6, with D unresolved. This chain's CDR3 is CASSSGLPSPLHF. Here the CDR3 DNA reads TGTGCCAGCAGTTCAGGCCTCCCCTCACCCCTCCACTTT.